This T cell receptor (beta chain) was identified in a study of T cells in localized non-small cell lung cancer. Produced via immunoSEQ multiplex PCR; TCRdb's table is partial and in-frame only. The data show 70,000 to 95,000 clones, with roughly 88% seen just once and roughly 4% held by the top ten. The CDR3 contains 15 residues. The V gene lost 3 bases and the J gene lost 3 bases, with 15 bases spanning the gap. Per the germline V gene, CDR1 is SGHAT and CDR2 is FQNNGV. This clone was counted once. This rearrangement joins TRBV11-2 to TRBJ2-7; D uncertain. This sample comprised PBMCs, obtained before any cancer treatment. The receptor was isolated from a woman aged 40-69 years with stage II squamous cell lung carcinoma. The DNA for the CDR3 is TGTGCCAGCAGCTTCCAATCGGGTGTCGTCTACGAGCAGTACTTC. Protein product: CASSFQSGVVYEQYF.